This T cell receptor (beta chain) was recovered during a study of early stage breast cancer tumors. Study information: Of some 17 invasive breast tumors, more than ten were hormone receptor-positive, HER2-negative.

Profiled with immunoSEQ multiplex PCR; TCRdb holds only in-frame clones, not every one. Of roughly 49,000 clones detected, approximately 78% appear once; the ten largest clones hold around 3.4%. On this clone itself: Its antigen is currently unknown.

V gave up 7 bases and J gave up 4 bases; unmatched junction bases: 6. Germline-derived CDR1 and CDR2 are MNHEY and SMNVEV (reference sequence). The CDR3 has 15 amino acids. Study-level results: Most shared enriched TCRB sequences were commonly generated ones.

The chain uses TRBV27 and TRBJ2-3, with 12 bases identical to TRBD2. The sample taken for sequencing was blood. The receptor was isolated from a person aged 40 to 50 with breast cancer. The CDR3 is CASTTSGSRSDTQYF. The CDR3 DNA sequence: TGTGCCAGCACGACTAGCGGGAGTCGCTCAGATACGCAGTATTTT.